One sample yielded the 10 T cell receptor beta chains listed below, sequenced in a study of OX40 agonist ivuxolimab in advanced cancers. Measured with immunoSEQ multiplex PCR; TCRdb has only the in-frame clones, and not every one. The profile shows some 35,000 clones, 78% of them singletons. The material sequenced was CD4+ or CD8+ T cells sorted from blood, taken in a trial of the OX40 agonist ivuxolimab. The source of these receptors is an adult with an advanced solid tumor such as melanoma, head and neck, liver or kidney cancer.

This clone was seen only a few times. The J gene is TRBJ1-6, the V gene TRBV27; D perhaps matches TRBD1 (5 bases). Germline assignment: CDR1 MNHEY and CDR2 SMNVEV (reference sequence). Trimming removed 2 bases at V and 10 bases at J, with 12 bases between. The CDR3 has 14 amino acids. The CDR3, as DNA: TGTGCCAGCAGTTTAAGAGGGGTAGAATCACCCCTCCACTTT. It yields the protein CASSLRGVESPLHF.

The CDR3: CSATGAGMNTEAFF. DNA for the CDR3: TGCAGCGCTACAGGGGCGGGAATGAACACTGAAGCTTTCTTT. The chain employs TRBV29-1 and TRBJ1-1; TRBD1 aligns across 7 bases. In germline, CDR1 is SQVTM, CDR2 ANQGSEA. Trimming cost V 7 bases and J 0 bases; bases outside gene matches: 8. This CDR3 comprises 14 residues.

The CDR3 here is CASGFRVAGLQAKNIQYF. CDR3 DNA: TGTGCTAGTGGTTTTAGGGTAGCGGGGCTGCAAGCCAAAAACATTCAGTACTTC. The chain has TRBV12-5 and TRBJ2-4; 8 bases line up with TRBD2. This CDR3 spans 18 amino acids. Germline-derived CDR1 and CDR2 are LGHNT and FRNRAP. V gave up 3 bases and J gave up 0 bases; unmatched junction bases: 10.

The chain carries TRBV5-4 and TRBJ1-1; D may be TRBD1 (5 bases). CDR3 size: 14 residues. The germline V gene encodes CDR1 SGHNT and CDR2 YYREEE (reference sequence). V lost 0 bases and J lost 6, with 12 bases in between. The CDR3 is CASSLAGGRSEAFF. CDR3 DNA: TGTGCCAGCAGCTTGGCCGGGGGGAGGTCTGAAGCTTTCTTT. Together with reference TRBV5-4 and TRBJ1-1, the CDR3 gives the full variable domain: ETGVTQSPTHLIKTRGQQVTLRCSSQSGHNTVSWYQQALGQGPQFIFQYYREEENGRGNFPPRFSGLQFPNYSSELNVNALELDDSALYLCASSLAGGRSEAFFGQGTRLTVV.

The J gene is TRBJ2-1, the V gene TRBV6-1, with a weak D call TRBD1 (5 bases). Germline CDR1 MNHNS, CDR2 SASEGT. Trimming pared 5 bases from V and 10 bases from J, leaving 12 bases between. The CDR3 spans 12 residues. Written as DNA, the CDR3 is TGTGCCAGCAGTATAGGGGCGTGGGAGCAGTTCTTC. It yields the protein CASSIGAWEQFF.

The V gene is TRBV28, the J gene TRBJ1-1; D unclear. The V gene lost 6 bases and the J gene lost 6 bases, with 17 bases spanning the gap. The CDR3 length is 14 residues. Germline CDR1 reads MDHEN; CDR2 reads SYDVKM. CDR3 region: CASSLAGTMSEAFF. For the CDR3, the DNA is TGTGCCAGCAGCCTTGCAGGAACGATGTCTGAAGCTTTCTTT.

This sequence joins TRBV6-6 and TRBJ1-4, with 11 bases matching TRBD1. The CDR3 length is 14 residues. Per the germline V gene, CDR1 is MNHNY and CDR2 is SVGAGI (reference sequence). V dropped 7 bases and J dropped 8; count of bases not matched to a gene: 6. The CDR3 protein is CASNEDRGREKLFF. Written as DNA, the CDR3 is TGTGCCAGCAACGAGGACAGGGGGCGGGAAAAACTGTTTTTT.

The rearrangement uses TRBV5-6 and TRBJ2-3, with D unclear. Germline values: CDR1 SGHDT, CDR2 YYEEEE. CDR3 size: 15 residues. V was clipped by 0 bases and J by 0 bases, with 8 bases between them. Here the CDR3 DNA reads TGTGCCAGCAGCTTGGCGGGCCGGAGCACAGATACGCAGTATTTT. The encoded protein is CASSLAGRSTDTQYF.

This sequence joins TRBV2 and TRBJ2-3; perhaps D is TRBD1 or TRBD2 (6 bases each). The V gene lost 6 bases and the J gene lost 5 bases, with 21 bases spanning the gap. CDR1 SNHLY and CDR2 FYNNEI come from the germline V gene. The CDR3 spans 16 residues. The CDR3 sequence: CASRGGGGVRIDTQYF. The CDR3 DNA sequence: TGTGCCAGCAGAGGTGGGGGCGGGGTTAGGATAGATACGCAGTATTTT.

The V gene is TRBV4-3, the J gene TRBJ2-5; tentative D call: TRBD1 (5 bases). The CDR3 extends over 14 amino acids. CDR1 LGHNA and CDR2 YSLEER come from the germline V gene. V was clipped by 0 bases and J by 5 bases, with 10 bases between them. The CDR3 sequence: CASSQEGPGETQYF. The DNA of the CDR3 is TGCGCCAGCAGCCAAGAAGGTCCAGGGGAGACCCAGTACTTC.